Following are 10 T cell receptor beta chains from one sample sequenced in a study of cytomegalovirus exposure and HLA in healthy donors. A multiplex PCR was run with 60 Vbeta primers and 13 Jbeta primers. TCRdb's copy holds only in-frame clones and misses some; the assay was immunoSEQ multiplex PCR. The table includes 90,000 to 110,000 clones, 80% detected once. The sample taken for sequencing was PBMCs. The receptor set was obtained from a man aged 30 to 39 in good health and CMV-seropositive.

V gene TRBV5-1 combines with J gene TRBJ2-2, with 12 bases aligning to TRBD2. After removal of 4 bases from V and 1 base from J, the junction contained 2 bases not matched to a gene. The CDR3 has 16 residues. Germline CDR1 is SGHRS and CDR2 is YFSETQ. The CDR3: CASSATSGGNTGELFF. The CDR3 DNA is TGCGCCAGCAGCGCGACTAGCGGGGGGAACACCGGGGAGCTGTTTTTT.

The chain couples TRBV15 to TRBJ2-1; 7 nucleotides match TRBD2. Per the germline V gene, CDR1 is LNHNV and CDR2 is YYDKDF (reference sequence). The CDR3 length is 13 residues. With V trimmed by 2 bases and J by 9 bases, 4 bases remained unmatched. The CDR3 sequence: CATSRPPGGEQFF. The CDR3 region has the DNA TGTGCCACCAGCAGACCCCCGGGGGGTGAGCAGTTCTTC.

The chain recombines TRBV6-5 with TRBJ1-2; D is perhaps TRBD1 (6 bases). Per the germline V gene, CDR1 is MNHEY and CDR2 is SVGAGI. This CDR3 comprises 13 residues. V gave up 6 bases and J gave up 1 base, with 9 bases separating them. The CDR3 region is CASRRTVNYGYTF. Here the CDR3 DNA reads TGTGCCAGCAGACGGACAGTTAACTATGGCTACACCTTC.

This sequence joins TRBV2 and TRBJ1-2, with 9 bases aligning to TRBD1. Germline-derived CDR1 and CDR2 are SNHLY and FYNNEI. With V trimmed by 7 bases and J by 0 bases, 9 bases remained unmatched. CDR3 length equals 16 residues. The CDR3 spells CASMRDRVLANYGYTF. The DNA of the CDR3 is TGTGCCAGCATGAGGGACAGGGTGTTAGCTAACTATGGCTACACCTTC. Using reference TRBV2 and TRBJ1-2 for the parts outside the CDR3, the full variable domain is EPEVTQTPSHQVTQMGQEVILRCVPISNHLYFYWYRQILGQKVEFLVSFYNNEISEKSEIFDDQFSVERPDGSNFTLKIRSTKLEDSAMYFCASMRDRVLANYGYTFGSGTRLTVV.

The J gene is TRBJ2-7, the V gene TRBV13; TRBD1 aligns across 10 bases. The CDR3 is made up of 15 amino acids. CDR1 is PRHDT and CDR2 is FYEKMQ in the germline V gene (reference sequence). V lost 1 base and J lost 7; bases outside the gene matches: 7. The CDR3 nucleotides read TGTGCCAGCAGCTTAGCGGACAGGGGGACTAGGGAGCAGTACTTC. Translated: CASSLADRGTREQYF.

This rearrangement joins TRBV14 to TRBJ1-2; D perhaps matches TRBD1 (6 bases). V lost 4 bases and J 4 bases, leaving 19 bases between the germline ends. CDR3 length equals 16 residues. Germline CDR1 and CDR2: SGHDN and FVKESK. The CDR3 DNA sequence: TGTGCCAGCAGCCGAAGAGGACCCCGGACAGCCTATGGCTACACCTTC. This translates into CASSRRGPRTAYGYTF.

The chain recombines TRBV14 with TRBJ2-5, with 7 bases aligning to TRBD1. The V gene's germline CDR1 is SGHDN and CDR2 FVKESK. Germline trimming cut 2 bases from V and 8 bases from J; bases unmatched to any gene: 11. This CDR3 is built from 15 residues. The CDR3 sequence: CASSQTTGAVVTQYF. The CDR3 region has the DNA TGTGCCAGCAGCCAAACAACAGGGGCCGTAGTAACCCAGTACTTC.

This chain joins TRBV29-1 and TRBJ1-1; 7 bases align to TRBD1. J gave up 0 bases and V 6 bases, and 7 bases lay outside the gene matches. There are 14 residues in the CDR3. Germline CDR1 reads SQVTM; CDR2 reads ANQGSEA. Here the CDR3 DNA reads TGCAGCGTGACAGGGTCACACATGAACACTGAAGCTTTCTTT. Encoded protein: CSVTGSHMNTEAFF.

The CDR3 here is CASSETPRLAGGLEETQYF. DNA for the CDR3: TGTGCCAGCAGTGAAACCCCCCGGTTAGCGGGGGGGCTGGAGGAGACCCAGTACTTC. This chain connects TRBV6-1 to TRBJ2-5; 11 bases line up with TRBD2. The CDR3 has 19 residues. V shed 2 bases, J shed 5 bases, and the junction held 16 bases outside the gene matches. Germline V lookup: CDR1 MNHNS, CDR2 SASEGT.

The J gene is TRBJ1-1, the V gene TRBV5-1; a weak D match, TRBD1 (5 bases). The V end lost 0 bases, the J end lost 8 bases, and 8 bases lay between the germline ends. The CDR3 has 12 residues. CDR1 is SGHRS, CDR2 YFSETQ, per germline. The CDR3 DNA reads TGCGCCAGCAGCTTGGCTGGGGGGGAAGCTTTCTTT. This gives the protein CASSLAGGEAFF. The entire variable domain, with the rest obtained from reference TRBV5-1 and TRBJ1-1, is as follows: KAGVTQTPRYLIKTRGQQVTLSCSPISGHRSVSWYQQTPGQGLQFLFEYFSETQRNKGNFPGRFSGRQFSNSRSEMNVSTLELGDSALYLCASSLAGGEAFFGQGTRLTVV.